One sample yielded the 23 T cell receptor beta chains listed below, sequenced in a study of early T cells in non-severe SARS-CoV-2 infection. MiXCR was run by TCRdb on the 5' RACE reads, yielding one entry per CDR3 protein. The sample holds 65,000 to 85,000 distinct CDR3 sequences, about 9.1% seen once. Material: whole blood, obtained at baseline. The receptors come from an adult who was a healthcare worker with PCR-confirmed SARS-CoV-2 infection or an uninfected control (not recorded which).

This clonotype came up a few times. The chain uses TRBV19 and TRBJ2-5; TRBD2 might be the D (6 bases). The germline V gene has CDR1 LNHDA and CDR2 SQIVND (reference sequence). V lost 5 bases, J lost 3 bases, and 13 bases lay in between. The CDR3 consists of 14 residues. The DNA of the CDR3 is TGTGCCAGTAGTTACCTCGGAGGGGAAGAGACCCAGTACTTC. Protein sequence: CASSYLGGEETQYF. The whole variable domain, remainder taken from reference TRBV19 and TRBJ2-5, is DGGITQSPKYLFRKEGQNVTLSCEQNLNHDAMYWYRQDPGQGLRLIYYSQIVNDFQKGDIAEGYSVSREKKESFPLTVTSAQKNPTAFYLCASSYLGGEETQYFGPGTRLLVL.

The chain is built from TRBV29-1 and TRBJ2-7; D is perhaps TRBD1 (6 bases). The germline gives CDR1 SQVTM, CDR2 ANQGSEA. The CDR3 loop spans 13 amino acids. The V and J ends lost 3 bases and 2 bases respectively, with 11 bases between them. CDR3 in amino acids: CSVEGQGTYEQYF. The CDR3 bases are TGCAGCGTTGAGGGCCAGGGGACCTACGAGCAGTACTTC.

This clonotype has at least ten counts. The V gene is TRBV15, the J gene TRBJ2-5, with D unclear. V shed 2 bases and J shed 0 bases, with 4 bases lying between them. Looked up from germline, CDR1 is LNHNV and CDR2 is YYDKDF (reference sequence). This CDR3 contains 13 residues. This CDR3 is CATSRYYQETQYF. Here the CDR3 DNA reads TGTGCCACCAGCAGATACTACCAAGAGACCCAGTACTTC. Using reference TRBV15 and TRBJ2-5 for the parts outside the CDR3, the full variable domain is DAMVIQNPRYQVTQFGKPVTLSCSQTLNHNVMYWYQQKSSQAPKLLFHYYDKDFNNEADTPDNFQSRRPNTSFCFLDIRSPGLGDTAMYLCATSRYYQETQYFGPGTRLLVL.

This clonotype was counted at least ten times. The chain combines TRBV29-1 with TRBJ2-1; D remains ambiguous. Trimming shortened V by 3 bases and J by 1 base, and 7 bases separated the two germline ends. The CDR3 contains 13 residues. Germline V gene data show CDR1 as SQVTM and CDR2 as ANQGSEA. The CDR3 nucleotides read TGCAGCGTTGAGGGTGGGTCCTACAATGAGCAGTTCTTC. It codes for CSVEGGSYNEQFF.

In its sample, this clonotype was seen a few times. This sequence joins TRBV7-3 and TRBJ2-2; TRBD1 aligns across 8 bases. V gave up 4 bases and J gave up 6 bases; unmatched junction bases: 1. Germline CDR1 is SGHTA and CDR2 is FQGTGA. The CDR3 length is 13 residues. CDR3 DNA: TGTGCCAGCAGCTCGGACAGGGCCGGGGAGCTGTTTTTT. It is translated as CASSSDRAGELFF.

This clonotype was counted at least ten times. This sequence joins TRBV19 and TRBJ2-7; maybe TRBD2 (6 bases). Trimming pared 3 bases from V and 0 bases from J, leaving 15 bases between. Germline values: CDR1 LNHDA, CDR2 SQIVND (reference sequence). The CDR3 spans 16 residues. CDR3 loop: CASSILGTSSSYEQYF. Here the CDR3 DNA reads TGTGCCAGTAGTATCTTGGGGACTTCCAGCTCCTACGAGCAGTACTTC. Full variable domain (missing parts from reference TRBV19 and TRBJ2-7): DGGITQSPKYLFRKEGQNVTLSCEQNLNHDAMYWYRQDPGQGLRLIYYSQIVNDFQKGDIAEGYSVSREKKESFPLTVTSAQKNPTAFYLCASSILGTSSSYEQYFGPGTRLTVT.

This clonotype was seen at least ten times. V and J are TRBV5-4 and TRBJ1-2, with 9 bases fitting TRBD1. Germline assignment: CDR1 SGHNT and CDR2 YYREEE (reference sequence). V was pared by 4 bases and J by 2 bases, with 6 bases of the junction left unmatched. The CDR3 covers 15 residues. CDR3 nucleotides: TGTGCCAGCAGCCCCGCGGACAGGGGAAACTATGGCTACACCTTC. It encodes CASSPADRGNYGYTF.

A few counts support this clonotype. The chain recombines TRBV14 with TRBJ2-5, with 9 bases matching TRBD1. The V gene end was trimmed by 4 bases and the J gene end by 2 bases; junction bases not matched to a gene: 5. This CDR3 comprises 15 residues. The germline CDR1 and CDR2 sequences are SGHDN and FVKESK. CDR3 in amino acids: CASSRDRASQETQYF. DNA of the CDR3: TGTGCCAGCAGCCGGGACAGGGCGTCGCAAGAGACCCAGTACTTC.

This clonotype showed up many times. V is TRBV20-1 and J is TRBJ2-7, with D perhaps TRBD2 (6 bases). Germline V gene lookup returns CDR1 DFQATT and CDR2 SNEGSKA (reference sequence). Between the trimmed V and J ends, which lost 0 bases and 3 bases, there was a span of 12 bases. The CDR3 length is 14 residues. Here the CDR3 DNA reads TGCAGTGCTAGAGATCCTAGCGCCGACTACGAGCAGTACTTC. Its translation is CSARDPSADYEQYF.

This clonotype was observed many times. V gene TRBV14 combines with J gene TRBJ2-2; D is ambiguous. Trimming stripped 2 bases from V and 6 bases from J, with 10 bases between. The CDR3 consists of 14 residues. CDR1 and CDR2 (germline): SGHDN, FVKESK. CDR3 protein: CASSQMRKSGELFF. CDR3 sequence (DNA): TGTGCCAGCAGCCAAATGAGGAAGTCCGGGGAGCTGTTTTTT.

This clonotype was detected ten times or more. This rearrangement joins TRBV28 to TRBJ2-7, with TRBD2 as a possible D gene (8 bases). This CDR3 is 18 amino acids long. Trimming left V 5 bases short and J 0 bases short, with 23 bases between. Germline V gene lookup returns CDR1 MDHEN and CDR2 SYDVKM. The CDR3 loop is CASSPPGQTSVSSYEQYF. In DNA form, the CDR3 reads TGTGCCAGCAGTCCCCCGGGACAGACTAGCGTGAGCTCCTACGAGCAGTACTTC. Filled out from reference TRBV28 and TRBJ2-7, the complete variable domain reads DVKVTQSSRYLVKRTGEKVFLECVQDMDHENMFWYRQDPGLGLRLIYFSYDVKMKEKGDIPEGYSVSREKKERFSLILESASTNQTSMYLCASSPPGQTSVSSYEQYFGPGTRLTVT.

A few counts support this clonotype. The rearrangement joins TRBV7-2 to TRBJ2-7; D remains ambiguous. Germline V lookup: CDR1 SGHTA, CDR2 FQGNSA. The CDR3 has 15 residues. V dropped 4 bases and J dropped 3 bases, with 16 bases sitting between them. The CDR3 region has the DNA TGTGCCAGCAGCTCTGATAACGGTGCCTTCTACGAGCAGTACTTC. Amino acids: CASSSDNGAFYEQYF.

The chain combines TRBV20-1 with TRBJ2-1; D gene unclear. Trimming stripped 3 bases from V and 8 bases from J, with 17 bases between. From germline, CDR1 is DFQATT and CDR2 SNEGSKA (reference sequence). The CDR3 runs 14 residues. This CDR3 is CSASRPPKDDEQFF. In nucleotides, the CDR3 is TGCAGTGCTAGCCGGCCCCCGAAGGACGATGAGCAGTTCTTC.

This clonotype was seen a handful of times. The CDR3 sequence: CASSKARDGTYEQYF. The CDR3 nucleotides are TGTGCCAGTAGTAAGGCCCGGGACGGAACCTACGAGCAGTACTTC. J is TRBJ2-7 and V is TRBV19, with D tentatively TRBD1 or TRBD2 (5 bases each). Germline CDR1 reads LNHDA; CDR2 reads SQIVND (reference sequence). V shed 4 bases and J shed 2 bases, with 15 bases lying between them. This CDR3 has 15 residues.

This chain connects TRBV6-1 to TRBJ1-2; 8 bases are a match to TRBD1. Germline V CDR1 and CDR2: MNHNS, SASEGT. This CDR3 spans 15 amino acids. V was pared by 7 bases and J by 3 bases, with 10 bases of the junction left unmatched. CDR3 in DNA: TGTGCCAGCAACCCAGGGGCAGGGGGCGACTATGGCTACACCTTC. Translated, it gives CASNPGAGGDYGYTF.

The rearrangement links TRBV29-1 to TRBJ2-3; D possibly corresponds to TRBD1 (5 bases). Germline CDR1 is SQVTM and CDR2 is ANQGSEA. Trimming took 3 bases from V and 1 from J, leaving 8 bases between them. The CDR3 loop spans 13 amino acids. CDR3 protein: CSVEGQRTDTQYF. DNA of the CDR3: TGCAGCGTTGAGGGGCAACGCACAGATACGCAGTATTTT.

This clonotype appeared many times. The V gene is TRBV11-3, the J gene TRBJ2-2; no clear D. CDR1 SGHNT and CDR2 YENEEA come from the germline V gene. CDR3 length equals 10 residues. V lost 6 bases and J 11 bases, leaving 7 bases between the germline ends. The CDR3 spells CASRDSELFF. Written as DNA, the CDR3 is TGTGCCAGCAGGGATAGTGAGCTGTTTTTT.

This clonotype was seen ten or more times. J is TRBJ1-5 and V is TRBV7-2; a weak D match, TRBD1 (6 bases). Trimming left V 2 bases short and J 6 bases short, with 17 bases between. CDR1 and CDR2 (germline): SGHTA, FQGNSA. The CDR3 consists of 16 residues. Here the CDR3 DNA reads TGTGCCAGCAGCTTATACGCAGGGGCCGGTAGTCAGCCCCAGCATTTT. It is translated as CASSLYAGAGSQPQHF.

This clonotype was counted many times. The rearrangement uses TRBV4-2 and TRBJ2-7, with 11 bases identical to TRBD2. Germline V gene lookup returns CDR1 LGHNA and CDR2 YNFKEQ. The CDR3 contains 16 residues. Trimming took 4 bases from V and 2 from J; bases not matched to a gene: 7. The chain's CDR3 is CASSPSGTSGPYEQYF. CDR3 DNA sequence: TGTGCCAGCAGCCCCAGCGGGACTAGCGGACCCTACGAGCAGTACTTC.

The chain uses TRBV29-1 and TRBJ2-1; 11 nucleotides agree with TRBD2. The CDR3 is made up of 14 amino acids. V gave up 7 bases and J gave up 9 bases; unmatched junction bases: 11. CDR1 and CDR2 (germline): SQVTM, ANQGSEA. The CDR3 protein is CSAGLAVLGGEQFF. The CDR3 bases are TGCAGCGCGGGACTAGCGGTTTTGGGGGGTGAGCAGTTCTTC.

This clonotype was recorded a few times. The J gene is TRBJ1-1, the V gene TRBV28, with TRBD1 identical over 10 bases. CDR1 MDHEN and CDR2 SYDVKM come from the germline V gene. This CDR3 comprises 16 residues. Germline trimming cut 6 bases from V and 7 bases from J; bases unmatched to any gene: 14. The CDR3, as DNA: TGTGCCAGCAGCTCCCCAGGGACAGGGGAGGACGGTGAAGCTTTCTTT. Protein sequence: CASSSPGTGEDGEAFF.

This clonotype was counted many times. The chain joins TRBV10-3 to TRBJ1-1; D gene ambiguous. CDR1 ENHRY and CDR2 SYGVKD come from the germline V gene. The CDR3 is 13 amino acids. With 3 bases removed from V and 3 bases from J, the gap between germline ends came to 8 bases. DNA of the CDR3: TGTGCCATCAGTGATTTTCCGGACACTGAAGCTTTCTTT. It specifies CAISDFPDTEAFF.

V is TRBV6-2 or TRBV6-3 and J is TRBJ2-2, with D uncertain. The CDR3 contains 14 residues. V was cut by 1 base and J by 6 bases, with 9 bases left in between. CDR1 MNHEY and CDR2 SVGEGT come from the germline V gene. CDR3: CASSYYLSAGELFF. The CDR3 bases are TGTGCCAGCAGTTACTACTTGAGCGCCGGGGAGCTGTTTTTT.